Below are 27 T cell receptor beta chains sequenced from a single sample in a study of vaccination effects on CD4 cells after COVID-19 (dated by TCRdb to the early 2020s). These receptors have no known antigen. The library relied on the immunoSEQ multiplex PCR assay. This immuneACCESS table, as held by TCRdb, lists in-frame sequences with V and J called but not all clones. Of the missing ones, under half trace to an unresolved V gene in checked studies; the others have no known cause. A total of tens of thousands of clones appear in this sample, 74% of them only once. The ten largest make up about 1.7% of the sample. In the ViraFEST assay, PBMC were stimulated with viral peptide pools, and TCR sequencing was then used to find antigen-specific CD4+ T cell clonotypes based on their expansion. After approximately eleven days of culture, CD4+ T cells were isolated with the EasySep CD4+ T cell isolation kit.

Source: CD4+ T cells from PBMCs cultured with HCoV-229E spike peptides, taken before COVID-19 vaccination. Taken with the paper, the label for cell subset or site translates to: HCoV-229E spike overlapping peptide pool stimulation. Every receptor here comes from a human donor who received a COVID-19 vaccine.

The chain is built from TRBV19 and TRBJ1-1; 9 bases map to TRBD1. This CDR3 has 17 amino acids. CDR1 and CDR2 from the germline V gene are LNHDA and SQIVND (reference sequence). V was clipped by 5 bases and J by 6 bases; unmatched bases: 16. CDR3 protein: CASSGGTGWSLSPEAFF. In DNA form, the CDR3 reads TGTGCCAGTAGTGGAGGGACAGGGTGGTCTCTGTCCCCTGAAGCTTTCTTT.

This clone has just a few counts. V is TRBV4-1 and J is TRBJ1-1, with TRBD1 matching 8 bases. The CDR3 contains 14 residues. V shed 2 bases, J shed 6 bases, and the junction held 5 bases outside the gene matches. The germline gives CDR1 MGHRA, CDR2 YSYEKL. The CDR3 DNA is TGCGCCAGCAGCCAAAACAGGGGGGGACCTGAAGCTTTCTTT. It yields the protein CASSQNRGGPEAFF.

This clone has more than one count but fewer than ten. CDR3: CASSYNSGNTIYF. CDR3 sequence (DNA): TGTGCCAGCAGTTATAACTCTGGAAACACCATATATTTT. The chain uses TRBV7-2 and TRBJ1-3; D is undetermined. Germline values: CDR1 SGHTA, CDR2 FQGNSA. The V gene lost 6 bases and the J gene lost 0 bases, with 6 bases spanning the gap. The CDR3 runs to 13 residues.

This clone showed up just once. The genes are TRBV10-3 and TRBJ1-2; 10 bases are shared with TRBD1. V was pared by 3 bases and J by 2 bases, with 6 bases of the junction left unmatched. The length of the CDR3 is 16 residues. Germline V gene data show CDR1 as ENHRY and CDR2 as SYGVKD. The CDR3 loop is CAISESTGGKNYGYTF. The CDR3 DNA sequence: TGTGCCATCAGTGAATCGACAGGGGGCAAGAACTATGGCTACACCTTC.

This chain uses TRBV30 with TRBJ2-7, with 9 bases aligning to TRBD1. V lost 7 bases, J lost 1 base, and 8 bases stayed unmatched. The germline V gene has CDR1 GTSNPN and CDR2 SVGIG (reference sequence). This CDR3 has 14 amino acids. The CDR3 sequence is CASSRQGVSYEQYV. The CDR3 DNA is TGTGCCTCAAGCAGACAGGGGGTTTCCTACGAGCAGTACGTC.

This chain joins TRBV29-1 and TRBJ2-3, with a possible D match to TRBD1 (5 bases). Trimming removed 5 bases from V and 2 bases from J, with 14 bases in between. Germline V lookup: CDR1 SQVTM, CDR2 ANQGSEA. The CDR3 is made up of 14 amino acids. The CDR3 loop reads CSVMTDPPTDTQYF. CDR3 bases: TGCAGCGTTATGACAGACCCCCCCACAGATACGCAGTATTTT.

V usage is TRBV6-1 and J usage is TRBJ1-2; TRBD1 agrees at 11 bases. There are 15 residues in the CDR3. The J segment lost 4 bases and the V segment lost 3 bases, leaving 4 bases of the junction unmatched. The germline V gene encodes CDR1 MNHNS and CDR2 SASEGT. The CDR3 DNA is TGTGCCAGCAGTGATCGGACAGGGGGCGGCTATGGCTACACCTTC. Its translation: CASSDRTGGGYGYTF.

The rearrangement links TRBV4-3 to TRBJ1-2; TRBD1 aligns across 7 bases. This CDR3 region has 15 residues. The germline CDR1 and CDR2 sequences are LGHNA and YSLEER. V lost 0 bases and J lost 4; bases outside the gene matches: 5. The CDR3 loop is CASSQEAGGGYGYTF. The CDR3 nucleotides read TGCGCCAGCAGCCAAGAAGCAGGGGGTGGCTATGGCTACACCTTC.

The J gene is TRBJ1-2, the V gene TRBV28, with 9 bases identical to TRBD1. The germline V gene encodes CDR1 MDHEN and CDR2 SYDVKM. V shed 8 bases, J shed 7 bases, and the junction held 17 bases outside the gene matches. The length of the CDR3 is 16 residues. DNA of the CDR3: TGTGCCAGCCGATTTGGGGGACAGGGAGAATTTGCTGGCTACACCTTC. It encodes CASRFGGQGEFAGYTF.

The genes are TRBV11-2 and TRBJ2-3, with 12 bases lining up with TRBD2. In germline, CDR1 is SGHAT, CDR2 FQNNGV. V lost 6 bases to trimming and J lost 5 bases; unmatched junction nucleotides: 6. The CDR3 runs to 15 residues. The CDR3 here is CASRRLAGDQDTQYF. The CDR3 region has the DNA TGTGCCAGCAGGAGACTAGCGGGGGATCAAGATACGCAGTATTTT.

The sample holds a few counts of this clone. The genes are TRBV29-1 and TRBJ2-1; possible D gene TRBD1, 5 bases. The CDR3 has 14 amino acids. The germline V gene has CDR1 SQVTM and CDR2 ANQGSEA. V was shortened by 3 bases and J by 0 bases, with 9 bases between the two germline ends. CDR3 region: CSVEAGYSYNEQFF. In DNA, the CDR3 is TGCAGCGTTGAGGCAGGGTACTCCTACAATGAGCAGTTCTTC.

This clone came up a few times. The V and J genes are TRBV9 and TRBJ2-2; the match to TRBD2 covers 9 bases. Trimming took 6 bases from V and 4 from J; bases not matched to a gene: 7. This CDR3 is 15 amino acids long. Germline CDR1 is SGDLS and CDR2 is YYNGEE. CDR3: CASMSAGGPTGELFF. In nucleotides, the CDR3 is TGTGCCAGCATGAGTGCGGGGGGGCCCACCGGGGAGCTGTTTTTT.

The CDR3 coding sequence is TGTGCCAGCAGCGCGGACAGGGCAGAGACCCAGTACTTC. Its protein is CASSADRAETQYF. This rearrangement joins TRBV11-2 to TRBJ2-5; 8 nucleotides line up with TRBD1. The CDR3 extends over 13 amino acids. Germline CDR1 SGHAT, CDR2 FQNNGV. J was trimmed by 4 bases and V by 5 bases; bases with no gene match: 3. Variable domain in full (rest from reference TRBV11-2 and TRBJ2-5): EAGVAQSPRYKIIEKRQSVAFWCNPISGHATLYWYQQILGQGPKLLIQFQNNGVVDDSQLPKDRFSAERLKGVDSTLKIQPAKLEDSAVYLCASSADRAETQYFGPGTRLLVL.

The chain couples TRBV6-5 to TRBJ1-1; unclear D gene. The V end was cut by 0 bases, the J end by 0 bases, with 8 bases between. The CDR3 has 15 residues. Per the germline V gene, CDR1 is MNHEY and CDR2 is SVGAGI. The CDR3 nucleotides are TGTGCCAGCAGTTACTCCTCCATCATGAACACTGAAGCTTTCTTT. As protein: CASSYSSIMNTEAFF.

This chain links TRBV4-2 with TRBJ2-2; D call uncertain. Germline V gene data show CDR1 as LGHNA and CDR2 as YNFKEQ. Trimming left V 2 bases short and J 2 bases short, with 9 bases between. The CDR3 has 15 amino acids. The CDR3 here is CASSQTWRNTGELFF. The CDR3 DNA reads as TGTGCCAGCAGCCAAACGTGGAGAAACACCGGGGAGCTGTTTTTT.

The chain couples TRBV7-5 to TRBJ2-1; TRBD2 is the table's D call and was not checked against the DNA. TRBV7-5 is annotated as a pseudogene. CDR3 length: 19 amino acids. CDR3 sequence: CARSKPRRQTGGPYNEQFF. DNA of the CDR3: TGTGCCAGAAGCAAACCTCGAAGACAAACGGGGGGGCCTTACAATGAGCAGTTCTTC.

The rearrangement joins TRBV28 to TRBJ1-6; 8 bases line up with TRBD1. The CDR3 sequence is 15 residues long. Looked up from germline, CDR1 is MDHEN and CDR2 is SYDVKM. V dropped 6 bases and J dropped 6; count of bases not matched to a gene: 7. The CDR3 DNA reads TGTGCCAGCAGCGTAACGGGACAGGCTAATTCACCCCTCCACTTT. It yields the protein CASSVTGQANSPLHF.

The chain combines TRBV10-2 with TRBJ2-3; unclear D gene. The V end lost 10 bases, the J end lost 6 bases, and 17 bases lay between the germline ends. Germline CDR1 reads WSHSY; CDR2 reads SAAADI. The CDR3 loop spans 13 amino acids. The CDR3 spells CATEAVGLDTQYF. Here the CDR3 DNA reads TGCGCCACCGAGGCCGTCGGTTTGGATACGCAGTATTTT.

This chain links TRBV5-6 with TRBJ2-5; 7 bases are a match to TRBD2. Germline V lookup: CDR1 SGHDT, CDR2 YYEEEE. Germline trimming cut 3 bases from V and 1 base from J; bases unmatched to any gene: 12. The CDR3 totals 17 residues. The CDR3 reads CASSSIWAGGSQETQYF. DNA for the CDR3: TGTGCCAGCAGCTCCATTTGGGCCGGGGGGTCCCAAGAGACCCAGTACTTC.

The J gene is TRBJ2-3, the V gene TRBV25-1; 13 positions agree with TRBD2. This CDR3 has 15 residues. Germline CDR1 is MGHDK and CDR2 is SYGVNS. Unmatched junction bases numbered 1, after V lost 3 bases and J lost 4 bases. Written as DNA, the CDR3 is TGTGCCAGCAGTGACACTAGCGGGGGGGCAGATACGCAGTATTTT. It codes for CASSDTSGGADTQYF.

This clone was picked up one time. V usage is TRBV5-8 and J usage is TRBJ2-3; D unresolved. Deletions cut 4 bases from V and 5 bases from J, with 20 bases between. The germline V gene encodes CDR1 SGHTS and CDR2 YDEGEE. The CDR3 has 16 residues. The CDR3 here is CASSTLWTFMGDTQYF. DNA of the CDR3: TGTGCCAGCAGCACACTCTGGACCTTTATGGGAGATACGCAGTATTTT.

This clone was seen just once. The rearrangement joins TRBV6-6 to TRBJ2-4, with a possible D match to TRBD1 (5 bases). CDR1 is MNHNY and CDR2 is SVGAGI in the germline V gene (reference sequence). The CDR3 runs to 15 residues. V gave up 2 bases and J gave up 3 bases, with 11 bases separating them. The CDR3 loop is CASSYPDNYKNIQYF. The CDR3 DNA reads as TGTGCCAGCAGTTACCCGGACAACTACAAAAACATTCAGTACTTC.

There are a few counts of this clone. CDR3 sequence (DNA): TGTGCCAGCTCACGAAAGACAGGGGAGAATGAGCAGTTCTTC. Protein: CASSRKTGENEQFF. V usage is TRBV18 and J usage is TRBJ2-1; 8 nucleotides agree with TRBD1. The V segment lost 4 bases and the J segment 7 bases; nucleotides outside the gene matches: 6. The CDR3 contains 14 residues. The germline gives CDR1 KGHSH, CDR2 LQKENI.

The V call is TRBV5-1, the J call TRBJ2-3, with a possible D match to TRBD2 (7 bases). The CDR3 has 14 residues. Germline V CDR1 and CDR2: SGHRS, YFSETQ. V shed 4 bases and J shed 4 bases, with 13 bases lying between them. CDR3 DNA sequence: TGCGCCAGCAGCCCGGGGGGCTTGGCAGATACGCAGTATTTT. Translating it yields CASSPGGLADTQYF.

Only a few counts were recorded for this clone. In DNA, the CDR3 is TGTGCCAGCAGCCAAGAGTCAAGCGGGGGCAGGGATACGCAGTATTTT. Protein product: CASSQESSGGRDTQYF. This sequence joins TRBV3-1 (or the pseudogene TRBV3-2) and TRBJ2-3; 8 bases match TRBD2. Trimming cost V 0 bases and J 6 bases; bases outside gene matches: 8. This CDR3 is built from 16 residues. Germline V gene lookup returns CDR1 LGHDT and CDR2 YNNKEL (reference sequence).

The CDR3 is CASSPREGGNGYTF. The CDR3 nucleotides are TGTGCCAGCTCTCCGCGTGAGGGGGGCAACGGCTACACCTTC. The chain links TRBV18 to TRBJ1-2, with D perhaps matching TRBD1 (6 bases). The ends were cut back, 6 bases at V and 8 bases at J, with 19 bases in the middle. Germline lookup yields CDR1 KGHSH and CDR2 LQKENI. This CDR3 contains 14 residues.

This clone was recorded once. The chain joins TRBV5-3 to TRBJ2-1; D remains ambiguous. TRBV5-3 belongs to the ORF category, with a function that is uncertain. V gave up 2 bases and J gave up 0 bases, with 27 bases separating them. The CDR3 loop spans 21 amino acids. The CDR3: CARSFPNPDPRLASSYNEQFF. CDR3 nucleotide sequence: TGTGCCAGAAGCTTTCCCAACCCTGACCCGAGACTTGCGAGCTCCTACAATGAGCAGTTCTTC.